The rows below give T cell receptor beta chains drawn from one sample of a study of T-cell reconstitution after alpha-beta-depleted transplantation in children. TCRdb redid the calling of the PCR reads with MiXCR, one entry per CDR3 protein. The sample holds approximately 640,000 distinct CDR3 sequences, approximately 17% seen once. The sequences come from PBMCs from the stem cell graft donor, collected from the stem cell graft. These receptors were taken from a human donor who donated a stem cell graft to a child with acute myeloid leukemia. Both conserved end residues are trimmed from each CDR3. Each record gives: D gene, J gene, V gene, CDR3 protein. The D gene is left open where the match is weak.

>NA|TRBJ1-1|TRBV21-1
ASTVGEGGCCTEAF
>TRBD2|TRBJ2-5|TRBV12-3/TRBV12-4
ASSFTIERGNGETQY
>NA|TRBJ2-3|TRBV7-9
ASLNGGPTDTQY
>NA|TRBJ2-5|TRBV7-2
ASSLAWGGRIQRTQY
>NA|TRBJ2-5|TRBV7-2
ASSSGNQETQY
>NA|TRBJ1-1|TRBV20-1
SATRDARLAF
>TRBD1|TRBJ2-7|TRBV25-1
ASSETGTGFYEQY
>NA|TRBJ1-1|TRBV3-1
ASTVKGTEAF
>TRBD1|TRBJ1-1|TRBV20-1
SARGDRATEAF
>TRBD1|TRBJ1-2|TRBV5-6
ASSSTGDHGYT
>NA|TRBJ1-6|TRBV20-1
SARSSGSYNSPLH
>NA|TRBJ2-5|TRBV5-5
ASSFVGADQETQY
>NA|TRBJ2-5|TRBV18
ASSPVGGEETQY
>TRBD1|TRBJ1-6|TRBV6-4
ASSDQGQGNSPLH
>NA|TRBJ2-1|TRBV7-9
ASSPWDRRGDEQF
>NA|TRBJ1-5|TRBV29-1
SVLWGRNQPQH
>TRBD1|TRBJ2-5|TRBV20-1
SARDKSRQGRETQY
>NA|TRBJ1-4|TRBV12-3/TRBV12-4
ASSFVLNEKLF
>TRBD1|TRBJ1-1|TRBV4-2
ASSQASTGGLGNTEAF
>NA|TRBJ2-5|TRBV20-1
SASSLGMEETQY
>NA|TRBJ2-3|TRBV7-6
ASSLGTLGGDTDTQY
>NA|TRBJ2-3|TRBV20-1
SATASTDTQY
>TRBD2|TRBJ2-1|TRBV10-3
AISESPSGADNEQF
>TRBD1|TRBJ2-7|TRBV11-2
ASSLVGDRITYEQY
>NA|TRBJ1-1|TRBV28
ASSLWNPMNTEAF
>NA|TRBJ2-5|TRBV20-1
CASPLRGGAYQETQY
>TRBD1|TRBJ2-1|TRBV6-1
ASRTGGSYNEQF
>NA|TRBJ2-5|TRBV28
ASTGDETQY
>NA|TRBJ1-6|TRBV4-3
ASRPTDSSYNSPLH
>NA|TRBJ1-4|TRBV20-1
SARQGGLTNEKLF
>TRBD2|TRBJ2-2|TRBV20-1
SARQFVSSGVNTGELF
>TRBD1|TRBJ1-1|TRBV12-3/TRBV12-4
ASSPGTGAGGAEAF
>NA|TRBJ2-1|TRBV28
ASRETGTFPYNEQF
>NA|TRBJ2-5|TRBV5-1
ASRGTQKETQY
>NA|TRBJ2-3|TRBV29-1
SVGWAVTDTQY
>TRBD1|TRBJ2-7|TRBV25-1
ATRRQGSYEQY
>TRBD1|TRBJ1-6|TRBV20-1
SARDFSGQGGDNSPLH
>NA|TRBJ1-1|TRBV7-2
ASSLGMGNTEAF
>NA|TRBJ2-5|TRBV20-1
SARDLEDLQETQY
>TRBD2|TRBJ2-3|TRBV24-1
ATSDWAAGADTQY
>NA|TRBJ1-1|TRBV7-3
ASSVGRNTEAF
>NA|TRBJ1-1|TRBV29-1
SVVIQAGTEAF
>TRBD2|TRBJ2-2|TRBV5-1
ASSRGLAVGELF
>TRBD1|TRBJ1-1|TRBV20-1
SARVSRGRNTEAF
>NA|TRBJ2-1|TRBV7-7
ASSRNRESDEQF
>NA|TRBJ1-5|TRBV29-1
SVGSGTDQPQH